This T cell receptor (beta chain) derives from a study of T cells after yellow fever vaccination. This CDR3 is 11 amino acids long. From germline, CDR1 is SGHTA and CDR2 FQGNSA. V lost 8 bases to trimming and J lost 5 bases, with 9 bases between them. Via MiXCR, TCRdb re-called the 5' RACE reads, giving one row per CDR3 protein. The sample holds 500,000 to 650,000 distinct CDR3 sequences, about 15% seen once. Overall study findings and caveats: Some clonotypes were seen in both the CD4 and the CD8 compartments. These made up a small share and likely arose from convergent recombination.

This clonotype came up many times. Antigen: not known. The rearrangement uses TRBV7-2 and TRBJ2-5, with a possible D match to TRBD1 (6 bases). Sequences were derived from PBMCs, sampled about 5 days after the first yellow fever vaccination. The TCR was taken from a man aged 18 to 30 who received the YFV17D yellow fever vaccine. For the CDR3, the DNA is TGTGCCAGCCTGAGGGGGGAGACCCAGTACTTC. Amino acids: CASLRGETQYF.